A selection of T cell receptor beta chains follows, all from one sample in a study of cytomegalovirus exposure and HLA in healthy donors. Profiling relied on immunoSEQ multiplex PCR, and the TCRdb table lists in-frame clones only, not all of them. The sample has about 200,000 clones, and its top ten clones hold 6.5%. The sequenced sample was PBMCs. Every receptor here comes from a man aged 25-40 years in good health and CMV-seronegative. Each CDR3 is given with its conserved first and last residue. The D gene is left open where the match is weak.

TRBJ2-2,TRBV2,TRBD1,TGTGCCAGCGTTGAGCGGACAGGGTCTATTAGCGGGGAGCTGTTTTTT,CASVERTGSISGELFF
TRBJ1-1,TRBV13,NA,TGTGCCAGCAGCTTGTCGGGCACTGAAGCTTTCTTT,CASSLSGTEAFF
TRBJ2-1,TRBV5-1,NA,TGCGCCAGCCGATGGGCCGTTTACAATGAGCAGTTCTTC,CASRWAVYNEQFF
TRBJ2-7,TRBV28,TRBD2,TGTGCCAGCACCTCGAAAGAGGGGCTAGCGGGAGACGAGCAGTACTTC,CASTSKEGLAGDEQYF
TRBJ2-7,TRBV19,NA,TGTGCCAGTAGTATGTCCAATAGCTACGAGCAGTACTTC,CASSMSNSYEQYF
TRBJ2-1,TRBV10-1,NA,TGCGCCAGCAGCCCCTACCGGGACATTGCCTACAATGAGCAGTTCTTC,CASSPYRDIAYNEQFF
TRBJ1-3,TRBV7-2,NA,TGTGCCAGCAGCCCGCCGGGCGCCGGGAAAAAAGGAAACACCATATATTTT,CASSPPGAGKKGNTIYF
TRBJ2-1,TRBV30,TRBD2,TGTGCCTGGAGTGTCGGTGGGGGAGGGAGCTACAATGAGCAGTTCTTC,CAWSVGGGGSYNEQFF
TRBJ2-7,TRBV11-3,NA,TGTGCCAGCAGCTCATGGACAGAGCCCTCCTACGAGCAGTACTTC,CASSSWTEPSYEQYF
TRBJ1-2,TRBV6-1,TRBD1,TGTGCCAGCAGTCGGGGACAGGCGAACTATGGCTACACCTTC,CASSRGQANYGYTF
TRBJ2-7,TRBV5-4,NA,TGTGCCAGCAGCTCGCCCCCTAGTATCCACGAGCAGTACTTC,CASSSPPSIHEQYF
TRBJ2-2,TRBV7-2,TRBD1,TGTGCCAGCATACAGGGGCCGAGCACCGGGGAGCTGTTTTTT,CASIQGPSTGELFF
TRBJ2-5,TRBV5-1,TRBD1,TGCGCCAGCAGCTCGGGACAGCTAGGGACCCAGTACTTC,CASSSGQLGTQYF
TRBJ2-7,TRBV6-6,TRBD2,TGTGCCAGCAGCCCTCCGGGACTATACTACGAGCAGTACTTC,CASSPPGLYYEQYF
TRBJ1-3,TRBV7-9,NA,TGTGCCAGCAGCCGAAACGACAGCCCTTCTGGAAACACCATATATTTT,CASSRNDSPSGNTIYF
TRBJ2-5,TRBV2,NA,TGTGCCAGCAGTGAGAGTTCCCGAGAGACCCAGTACTTC,CASSESSRETQYF
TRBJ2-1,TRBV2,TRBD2,TGTGCCAGCAGTTTAGGGTTCCTAGCGGGAGAGGATGAGCAGTTCTTC,CASSLGFLAGEDEQFF
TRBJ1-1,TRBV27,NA,TGTGCCAGCAGTTCGTATAACACTGAAGCTTTCTTT,CASSSYNTEAFF
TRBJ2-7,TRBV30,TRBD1,TGTGCCTGGGACCGTGGACAGGGAACAATCGAGCAGTACTTC,CAWDRGQGTIEQYF
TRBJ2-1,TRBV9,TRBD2,TGTGCCAGCAGTCAAGAGGCGGGGGGGGCTCCATACAATGAGCAGTTCTTC,CASSQEAGGAPYNEQFF
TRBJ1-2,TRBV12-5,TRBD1,TGTGCTAGTGGTCTGGGACAGGGGTATGGCTACACCTTC,CASGLGQGYGYTF
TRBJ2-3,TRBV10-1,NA,TGCGCCAGCAGTGAGTCCCTAGCCGCAGATACGCAGTATTTT,CASSESLAADTQYF
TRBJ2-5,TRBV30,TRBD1,TGTGCCTGGGCGACAGGGAATTTTGGGGAGCAGTACTTC,CAWATGNFGEQYF
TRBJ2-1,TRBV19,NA,TGTGCCACCGCGGACGGGGGTTCCTACAATGAGCAGTTCTTC,CATADGGSYNEQFF
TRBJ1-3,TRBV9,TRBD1,TGTGCCAGCAGCGTAGCCGGGACAGACTCTGGAAACACCATATATTTT,CASSVAGTDSGNTIYF
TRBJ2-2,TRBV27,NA,TGTGCCAGCAGTTATCTAGCGACCGGGGAGCTGTTTTTT,CASSYLATGELFF
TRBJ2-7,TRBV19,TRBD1,TGTGCCAGTAGTAATCCGGGGACAGAGGCCTACGAGCAGTACTTC,CASSNPGTEAYEQYF
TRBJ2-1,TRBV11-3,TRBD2,TGTGCCAGCAGCTTTAGCGGGGGGGCCGATGAGCAGTTCTTC,CASSFSGGADEQFF
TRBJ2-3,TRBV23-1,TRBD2,TGCGCCAGCAGTCAAGGTAAACTAGCGGGGGGGGACACAGATACGCAGTATTTT,CASSQGKLAGGDTDTQYF
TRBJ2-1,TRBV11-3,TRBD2,TGTGCCAGCAGCCCTCCCGGGACTACTTCCTACAATGAGCAGTTCTTC,CASSPPGTTSYNEQFF
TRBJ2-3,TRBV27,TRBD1,TGTGCCAGCAGTTCACCGGGACAGGGGCCCGTCACAGATACGCAGTATTTT,CASSSPGQGPVTDTQYF
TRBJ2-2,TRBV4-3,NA,TGCGCCAGCAGCCGAACAGGGACCGGGGAGCTGTTTTTT,CASSRTGTGELFF
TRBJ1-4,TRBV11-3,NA,TGTGCCAGCAGCTTCACAGGGTCTGGTGAAAAACTGTTTTTT,CASSFTGSGEKLFF